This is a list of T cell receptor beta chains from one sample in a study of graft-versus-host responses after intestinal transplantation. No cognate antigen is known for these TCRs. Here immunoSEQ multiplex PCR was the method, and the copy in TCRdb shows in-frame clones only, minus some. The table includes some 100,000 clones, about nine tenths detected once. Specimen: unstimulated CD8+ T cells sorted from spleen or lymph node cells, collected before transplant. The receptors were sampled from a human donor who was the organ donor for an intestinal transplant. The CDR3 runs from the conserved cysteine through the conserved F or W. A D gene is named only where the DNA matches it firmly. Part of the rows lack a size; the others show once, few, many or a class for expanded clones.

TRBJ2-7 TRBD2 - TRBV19 CASSSGLAYEQYF TGTGCCAGTAGTTCGGGACTAGCCTACGAGCAGTACTTC
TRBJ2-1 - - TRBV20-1 CSVGRSEQFF TGCAGTGTAGGGAGGAGTGAGCAGTTCTTC
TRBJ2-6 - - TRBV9 CASSVDSGSSGANVLTF TGTGCCAGCAGCGTAGATTCCGGTTCCTCTGGGGCCAACGTCCTGACTTTC
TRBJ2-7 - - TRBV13 CASSPTRGYYEQYF TGTGCCAGCAGCCCCACAAGGGGTTACTACGAGCAGTACTTC
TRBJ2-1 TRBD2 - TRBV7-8 CASSPTAAGSPGNEQFF TGTGCCAGCAGCCCAACCGCAGCGGGGTCACCAGGGAATGAGCAGTTCTTC
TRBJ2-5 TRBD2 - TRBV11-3 CASSRTSGGAFETQYF TGTGCCAGCAGCCGGACTAGCGGGGGGGCCTTTGAGACCCAGTACTTC
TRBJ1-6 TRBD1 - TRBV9 CASNAAGGPNSPLHF TGTGCCAGCAACGCAGCAGGGGGTCCGAATTCACCCCTCCACTTT
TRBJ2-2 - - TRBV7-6 CASSLGSNGELFF TGTGCCAGCAGCCTTGGGAGTAACGGGGAGCTGTTTTTT
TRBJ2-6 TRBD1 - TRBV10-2 CASSQIATGDSSGANVLTF TGCGCCAGCAGCCAAATAGCAACAGGGGATAGCTCTGGGGCCAACGTCCTGACTTTC
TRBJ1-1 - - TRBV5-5 CASSLGGGTEAFF TGTGCCAGCAGCTTGGGAGGGGGCACTGAAGCTTTCTTT
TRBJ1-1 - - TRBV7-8 CASSLGYPPGQEAFF TGTGCCAGCAGCTTAGGTTACCCGCCGGGTCAGGAAGCTTTCTTT
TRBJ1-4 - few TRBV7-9 CASSLLRTDRIEKLFF TGTGCCAGCAGCTTACTACGTACGGACAGAATAGAAAAACTGTTTTTT
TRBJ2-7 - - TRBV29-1 CSARAAYEQYF TGCAGCGCGAGGGCCGCCTACGAGCAGTACTTC
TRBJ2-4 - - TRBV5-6 CASSLAAGYRTKNIQYF TGTGCCAGCAGCTTGGCCGCAGGGTATAGAACCAAAAACATTCAGTACTTC
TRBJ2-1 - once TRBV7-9 CASSPNSGTYYNEQFF TGTGCCAGCAGCCCAAATTCGGGTACTTACTACAATGAGCAGTTCTTC
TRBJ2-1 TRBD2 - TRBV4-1 CASSQGNPGLAGPSQFF TGCGCCAGCAGCCAAGGGAATCCGGGACTAGCGGGTCCGTCGCAGTTCTTC
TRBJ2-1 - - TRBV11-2 CASSLGAFGNEQFF TGTGCCAGCAGCTTAGGAGCCTTTGGCAATGAGCAGTTCTTC
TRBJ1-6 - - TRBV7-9 CASSHTRSPLHF TGTGCCAGCAGCCATACACGTTCACCCCTCCACTTT
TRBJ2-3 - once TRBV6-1 CASSEYVGIGTDTQYF TGTGCCAGCAGTGAATATGTGGGCATTGGCACAGATACGCAGTATTTT
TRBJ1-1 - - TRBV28 CASSRPGNTEAFF TGTGCCAGCAGTCGCCCAGGTAACACTGAAGCTTTCTTT
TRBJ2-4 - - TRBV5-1 CVSRGDLDIQYF TGCGTCAGCAGAGGGGACTTAGACATTCAGTACTTC